Included here is one T cell receptor (beta chain) sequence, with context. It lacks a known antigen. The library came from the immunoSEQ multiplex PCR assay. A mixture of 60 forward primers for TCR Vbeta segments and 13 reverse primers for TCR Jbeta segments was used in the multiplex PCR. A multiplex PCR assay on genomic DNA amplified the CDR3 region of rearranged TCR beta genes. The Illumina HiSeq System was used to sequence the amplified TCR beta libraries as 87-base-pair reads. On the authors' methods: A later analysis counted around 72 million unique TCR beta chains across the 690 or so repertoires, and 10 million to 11 million of these chains were shared by at least two donors. Raw reads were error-corrected and collapsed into unique sequences by a nearest-neighbor algorithm in which closely related sequences were merged to remove PCR and sequencing errors. CDR3 sequences were aligned to IMGT reference sequences to assign V, D and J gene segments. For a sequence to be retained, a match of at least six nucleotides was required to both a V gene segment and a J gene segment. Rearrangements were called productive when the CDR3 lacked stop codons and stayed in frame with V and J; all others were non-productive. CDR3 was defined by IMGT convention, running from the second conserved V-encoded cysteine to the conserved J-encoded phenylalanine. In an earlier analysis of roughly 580 of the donors, sequences lacking an unambiguous match to a single V gene segment were excluded. An earlier analysis of almost 600 of the donors classified V segments as functional when productive rearrangements were above 56.7% and as segregating when the standard deviation between donors was above 5%. A statistical classification framework was built to diagnose cytomegalovirus status from the catalog of TCR beta chain sequences. In a later analysis, V and J genes were assigned by comparing TCR nucleotide sequences against IMGT/GENE-DB human TR gene sequences. In a later analysis, CDR3 sequences and most-parsimonious VDJ recombination scenarios were assigned using the TCRdist pipeline. In a later analysis, each TCR beta chain was defined by its CDR3 amino acid sequence together with its V-gene family, and reads without a unique V-gene family were excluded. A later analysis removed 550 to 700 highly shared, low-generation-probability nucleotide sequences to deal with suspected cross-contamination and a sequencing artifact. A later analysis calculated a clonal expansion index for each public chain from normalized within-repertoire ranks of inferred template counts. A later analysis computed generation probabilities with a VDJ recombination model fitted to out-of-frame rearrangements, and checked the results against IGoR. A later analysis scored TCR-TCR, TCR-HLA and TCR-CMV co-occurrence with hypergeometric tests, applying a repertoire-size bias correction to TCR pairs. To estimate false discovery rates, a later analysis permuted the HLA or CMV assignments 20 times. In a later analysis, co-occurring TCRs were grouped using DBSCAN, with TCRdist sequence similarity added in when clustering inside HLA-allele-positive subsets. Repertoires with fewer than 30,000 or more than 120,000 public chains, plus five repertoires with anomalous nucleotide sharing, were excluded from co-occurrence clustering. TCRdb stores this immuneACCESS table with in-frame sequences only. Part of the clones is absent; in the studies checked, under half of the shortfall reflects unresolved V genes, and no reason is known for the rest. The V and J calls and the clone size are those of that table, but D and trimming were determined from the DNA. In this sample's table one finds about 78,000 clones. The ten largest make up roughly 8% of the sample.

The germline ends are 13 bases apart after V is trimmed by 0 bases and J by 4 bases. Via the germline V gene, CDR1 is SGHRS and CDR2 YFSETQ. The CDR3 covers 15 residues, taking in both the cysteine and the phenylalanine. Only the CDR3 DNA stays, 45 bases, in frame from base 1. This record belongs to a study of cytomegalovirus exposure and HLA in healthy donors (dated by TCRdb to the late 2010s). Regarding the complete study: An earlier analysis of roughly 610 of the donors reported 276 Gb of sequence data and 117 million unique TCR beta sequences obtained from about 179 million T cells. About 300 gigabases of sequencing data and roughly 80 million unique TCR sequences made up an early release that covered roughly 670 HLA-typed donors. Among the roughly 380 genotyped donors, around 81% belonged to the genetic ancestry cluster associated with self-reported Caucasian donors. The study aimed to test whether cataloging public T cell receptors could reveal signatures of past pathogen exposure. The T cell repertoires of under 700 subjects were profiled by immunosequencing and related to cytomegalovirus serostatus. Besides the first cohort of 666 subjects, a separate validation cohort made up of 120 different subjects was used. The study combined high-throughput TCR immunosequencing, statistical association of individual TCRs with disease status, and machine learning to predict cytomegalovirus infection status. A later analysis re-analyzed previously published TCR beta repertoires from 666 donors and added high-resolution HLA genotyping to study TCR occurrence patterns. The later analysis used no new phenotypic data to find candidate immune exposures, relying instead on TCR beta sequences and their occurrence across donors. In an earlier analysis of 587 of the donors, high-throughput TCR beta sequencing was used to judge whether each TCR beta V gene segment behaved as functional or pseudogenic. Donor age, sex, ethnicity and CMV serostatus were compiled alongside the repertoire data. A later genetic analysis took genome-wide SNP genotypes for about 55% of the 666 donors and used that subset as a discovery cohort. Every repertoire in the discovery cohort had been generated on one and the same sequencing platform. Both class I and class II loci were covered by HLA typing, at four-digit resolution. Typing coverage varied by locus: 629-630 donors for A, B, C, DRB1 and DQB1; around 560 for DQA1; about 600 for DPA1; some 470 for DPB1. Four or five DR-DQ haplotypes were treated as single units for association and clustering because of strong linkage in the cohort. Among over 350 genotyped donors of the cohort, an average of approximately 240,000 unique TCR beta nucleotide sequences were sequenced per donor, roughly 20% of them non-productive.

General findings and caveats noted by the study authors: This cohort had only TCR beta chains sequenced, and the lack of alpha or paired-chain data limited which features could be detected. A cluster of highly shared sequence variants was judged likely to represent a technical artifact of the sequencing pipeline. Several of the top co-occurrence clusters appeared to be linked to parvovirus B19, influenza, CMV and Epstein-Barr virus, according to a later analysis. According to a later analysis, TCR association rates differed among HLA loci, with DRB1 alleles showing the most associated TCRs and HLA-C alleles showing the fewest. Sequencing depth was assumed to be roughly uniform across donors in the presence/absence analyses, though that assumption may not hold. A later analysis associated about 17,000 TCR beta sequences with specific HLA alleles at a false discovery rate of 0.05. For the cohort, immune exposure information was limited to CMV serostatus. V-gene and J-gene trimming of TCR beta chains was associated with a missense DCLRE1C variant in a later genetic analysis, and the association was replicated in an independent cohort. Strong co-occurrence of HLA alleles, especially DR and DQ, made assigning TCR associations to individual alleles difficult. A later analysis found that HLA-associated TCR beta chains were more clonally expanded and had lower generation probabilities than equally common non-associated chains. In a later analysis, most CMV-associated TCR beta chains were found to appear HLA-restricted, with HLA associations seemingly driven largely by CMV exposure. Because some donors lacked HLA typing at each locus, the association tests relied only on the typed subset. Linkage disequilibrium might explain the correlated functional status among segregating V segments, but an unknown experimental factor could not be ruled out. According to the authors, the approach could potentially be generalized to other disease states and immunological phenotypes. A later genetic analysis reported fewer N-insertions in productive TCRs among donors in an Asian-associated ancestry cluster than the approximately 700-donor mean. Some IMGT-functional V segments, including TRBV6-2 and TRBV6-3, could not be told apart with the 87-base-pair reads, so those segments were excluded. In both the original and validation cohorts, the classifier was reported to diagnose cytomegalovirus status with high specificity and sensitivity. An earlier analysis of around 600 of the donors showed that most TCR beta V segments appeared in productive rearrangements either about 87% or about 30% of the time, which broadly matched IMGT annotations. Three of the identified cytomegalovirus-associated TCR beta chains were confirmed in vitro to be specific for cytomegalovirus antigens. The earlier analysis of approximately 540 of the donors excluded some 16 rarely observed V segments, including chromosome 9 orphons, because counts were too low. A further reported finding was that TCR beta sequences accurately predicted the HLA-A and HLA-B alleles for most subjects in the first cohort. A total of fewer than 200 TCR beta chains were listed by the study as associated with cytomegalovirus. Most TCR sequences were seen in very few donors, while some public TCRs were found in many individuals.

The cohort comprised several hundred healthy bone marrow donors. Cohort members were all nominally healthy when sampled, although unrecorded immune exposures were likely present. The donor was CMV seropositive and was included in the group of some 290 seropositive cohort members. A peripheral blood sample was collected from each donor, and TCR beta sequencing was performed on peripheral blood mononuclear cells. Genomic DNA was extracted from the blood cell samples with the Qiagen DNeasy Blood Extraction Kit. The chain is assembled from TRBV5-1 and TRBJ1-1, with the D gene call left open. The clonotype originates from a female donor in good health and CMV-seropositive. What was sequenced was PBMCs. The CDR3 loop reads CASSLVAGQSTEAFF. The sequenced DNA is TGCGCCAGCAGCTTGGTGGCTGGGCAGAGCACTGAAGCTTTCTTT. This CDR3, with the reference TRBV5-1 and TRBJ1-1 proteins standing in past its ends, gives the full variable domain KAGVTQTPRYLIKTRGQQVTLSCSPISGHRSVSWYQQTPGQGLQFLFEYFSETQRNKGNFPGRFSGRQFSNSRSEMNVSTLELGDSALYLCASSLVAGQSTEAFFGQGTRLTVV.